Listed here are 17 T cell receptor beta chains from one sample, sequenced in a study of a mutant IDH1 vaccine in newly diagnosed glioma. The time point denotes: baseline, week 1 (first vaccination visit). The treatment here: pre-vaccination baseline after standard-of-care therapy. Sequencing was performed with immunoSEQ multiplex PCR; in TCRdb, only in-frame clones are kept and a portion is missing. The data show about 92,000 clones, roughly 85% seen once. The source was PBMCs, collected from a glioma patient treated with radiotherapy, temozolomide or both. The receptors come from a woman in her fifties or sixties with glioma.

The gene calls are TRBV6-5 and TRBJ1-6, with D unresolved. CDR3 size: 13 residues. V shed 7 bases and J shed 5 bases, with 9 bases lying between them. The germline CDR1 and CDR2 sequences are MNHEY and SVGAGI. CDR3 bases: TGTGCCAGCAAGGTGAGGGATAATTCACCCCTCCACTTT. Translation: CASKVRDNSPLHF.

The chain carries TRBV19 and TRBJ1-4; no reliable D call. Germline V lookup: CDR1 LNHDA, CDR2 SQIVND (reference sequence). The V end was cut by 7 bases, the J end by 4 bases, with 13 bases between. The CDR3 is made up of 14 amino acids. Written as DNA, the CDR3 is TGTGCCAGTAAGGAGAGGTCGAATAATGAAAAACTGTTTTTT. Translated: CASKERSNNEKLFF.

The chain has TRBV9 and TRBJ1-5; 8 nucleotides agree with TRBD1. The CDR3 covers 13 residues. The V gene end was trimmed by 3 bases and the J gene end by 4 bases; junction bases not matched to a gene: 0. Germline V CDR1 and CDR2: SGDLS, YYNGEE. CDR3: CASSGTGNQPQHF. CDR3 nucleotide sequence: TGTGCCAGCAGCGGGACAGGGAATCAGCCCCAGCATTTT.

This chain's CDR3 is CASSFGAGGQDTQYF. CDR3 nucleotides: TGTGCCAGCAGCTTTGGAGCGGGGGGGCAAGATACGCAGTATTTT. The V and J genes are TRBV11-2 and TRBJ2-3; TRBD2 agrees at 10 bases. This CDR3 is 15 amino acids long. J gave up 5 bases and V 3 bases, and 5 bases lay outside the gene matches. Germline V gene data show CDR1 as SGHAT and CDR2 as FQNNGV.

V gene TRBV19 combines with J gene TRBJ1-6, with 7 nucleotides matching TRBD1. The CDR3 consists of 15 residues. The V segment lost 6 bases and the J segment 5 bases; nucleotides outside the gene matches: 7. CDR1 is LNHDA and CDR2 is SQIVND in the germline V gene (reference sequence). DNA for the CDR3: TGTGCCAGTAGGCGGCAGGGGGTTAATAATTCACCCCTCCACTTT. It encodes CASRRQGVNNSPLHF.

J is TRBJ1-5 and V is TRBV15, with unresolved D. CDR3 size: 15 residues. The V end lost 0 bases, the J end lost 3 bases, and 9 bases lay between the germline ends. Looked up from germline, CDR1 is LNHNV and CDR2 is YYDKDF (reference sequence). CDR3 amino acids: CATSRDKGTNQPQHF. CDR3 sequence (DNA): TGTGCCACCAGCAGAGATAAGGGAACCAATCAGCCCCAGCATTTT.

This chain links TRBV5-1 with TRBJ1-1; no definite D call. The CDR3 covers 13 residues. Germline lookup yields CDR1 SGHRS and CDR2 YFSETQ. Trimming stripped 4 bases from V and 1 base from J, with 8 bases between. In DNA form, the CDR3 reads TGCGCCAGCAGCGCCGGACCGAACACTGAAGCTTTCTTT. Translated: CASSAGPNTEAFF.

The chain employs TRBV9 and TRBJ1-6; D remains unclear. Trimming shortened V by 0 bases and J by 7 bases, and 8 bases separated the two germline ends. Germline-derived CDR1 and CDR2 are SGDLS and YYNGEE. CDR3 size: 14 residues. The CDR3 nucleotides are TGTGCCAGCAGCGTAGTTGACCGCAATTCACCCCTCCACTTT. Encoded protein: CASSVVDRNSPLHF.

J is TRBJ2-2 and V is TRBV4-1; no clear D. Deletions cut 0 bases from V and 6 bases from J, with 14 bases between. This CDR3 comprises 16 residues. CDR1 MGHRA and CDR2 YSYEKL come from the germline V gene. This CDR3 reads CASSQDKGLRSGELFF. CDR3 nucleotide sequence: TGCGCCAGCAGCCAAGATAAGGGCTTACGGTCCGGGGAGCTGTTTTTT.

In regard to this clone: Distinct nucleotide sequences in the sample also encode this CDR3. This chain uses TRBV5-1 with TRBJ1-4; no clear D. V gave up 0 bases and J gave up 3 bases, with 6 bases separating them. Germline CDR1 and CDR2: SGHRS and YFSETQ. This CDR3 is built from 14 residues. CDR3 sequence reads: CASSLGGANEKLFF. CDR3 nucleotide sequence: TGCGCCAGCAGCTTGGGCGGGGCTAATGAAAAACTGTTTTTT. Drawing the rest from reference TRBV5-1 and TRBJ1-4, the complete variable domain is KAGVTQTPRYLIKTRGQQVTLSCSPISGHRSVSWYQQTPGQGLQFLFEYFSETQRNKGNFPGRFSGRQFSNSRSEMNVSTLELGDSALYLCASSLGGANEKLFFGSGTQLSVL.

This chain joins TRBV27 and TRBJ1-1; TRBD1 might be the D (5 bases). V was clipped by 2 bases and J by 2 bases, with 9 bases between them. Germline CDR1 is MNHEY and CDR2 is SMNVEV (reference sequence). This CDR3 has 14 amino acids. CDR3 protein: CASSLGRGNTEAFF. The CDR3 DNA is TGTGCCAGCAGTTTAGGAAGGGGCAACACTGAAGCTTTCTTT.

J is TRBJ1-1 and V is TRBV19; 8 positions match TRBD1. After removal of 9 bases from V and 5 bases from J, the junction contained 8 bases not matched to a gene. CDR1 and CDR2 (germline): LNHDA, SQIVND (reference sequence). The CDR3 runs to 13 residues. DNA for the CDR3: TGTGCCAGCCACAGGGGGACAAGGACTGAAGCTTTCTTT. Its protein is CASHRGTRTEAFF.

This sequence joins TRBV29-1 and TRBJ1-6; D gene ambiguous. Germline loops: CDR1 SQVTM, CDR2 ANQGSEA. The CDR3 sequence is 12 residues long. Trimming took 4 bases from V and 6 from J, leaving 7 bases between them. CDR3 sequence (DNA): TGCAGCGTTGCGGAGATTAATTCACCCCTCCACTTT. This sequence encodes CSVAEINSPLHF.

This clone has just one count. V gene TRBV6-5 combines with J gene TRBJ2-1; a possible D gene is TRBD2 (6 bases). The CDR3 has 13 residues. Between the trimmed V and J ends, which lost 10 bases and 6 bases, there was a span of 16 bases. The germline V gene has CDR1 MNHEY and CDR2 SVGAGI. The CDR3 coding sequence is TGTGCCACCACGACACGGGGGACCAATGAGCAGTTCTTC. Its protein is CATTTRGTNEQFF.

The chain joins TRBV9 to TRBJ2-2, with D possibly matching TRBD1 (5 bases). CDR1 and CDR2 (germline): SGDLS, YYNGEE. The CDR3 runs to 14 residues. V was clipped by 5 bases and J by 2 bases, with 10 bases between them. The CDR3: CASRSGFNTGELFF. The CDR3 DNA sequence: TGTGCCAGCAGGTCAGGGTTCAACACCGGGGAGCTGTTTTTT.

This chain links TRBV4-1 with TRBJ1-2; D gene uncertain. The V gene's germline CDR1 is MGHRA and CDR2 YSYEKL. The V end lost 1 base, the J end lost 5 bases, and 11 bases lay between the germline ends. This CDR3 is 14 amino acids long. CDR3 sequence: CASSQAGLDYGYTF. As DNA, the CDR3 is TGCGCCAGCAGCCAAGCGGGTTTAGATTATGGCTACACCTTC.

The rearrangement joins TRBV4-3 to TRBJ2-7, with 9 bases that match TRBD1. J lost 3 bases, V lost 0 bases, and 6 bases had no gene match. The CDR3 consists of 16 residues. CDR1 is LGHNA, CDR2 YSLEER, per germline. The CDR3 DNA reads TGCGCCAGCAGCCAAGAACCACAGGGGGCTATCTACGAGCAGTACTTC. It encodes CASSQEPQGAIYEQYF.